The 5 T cell receptor beta chains below all came from one sample that was sequenced in a study of T cells in Graves' hyperthyroidism and ophthalmopathy. It was RNA transcripts that yielded the amplified TCR beta CDR3 regions. A set of HTBI primers served as the primers for a first-round RT-PCR of the TCR CDR3. TCRdb recomputed calls from the multiplex PCR reads with MiXCR, one row per CDR3 protein. The sample comprises about 380,000 distinct CDR3 sequences, roughly 13% of which are singletons, and 11% rests with the top ten. Source material: blood. The receptor source for this set is a woman aged 60-75 years with Graves' hyperthyroidism.

This clonotype has at least ten counts. The J gene is TRBJ2-2, the V gene TRBV29-1; D is ambiguous. This CDR3 has 13 amino acids. Germline V gene lookup returns CDR1 SQVTM and CDR2 ANQGSEA. Trimming took off 3 bases at V and 5 bases at J, with 10 bases between the two ends. CDR3 sequence reads: CSVEPSSTGELFF. The CDR3 region has the DNA TGCAGCGTTGAGCCTAGTAGTACCGGGGAGCTGTTTTTT.

At least ten counts were recorded for this clonotype. The V call is TRBV28, the J call TRBJ1-4, with D possibly being TRBD1 (5 bases). The CDR3 runs to 14 residues. CDR1 MDHEN and CDR2 SYDVKM come from the germline V gene. The germline V and J ends were trimmed by 2 bases and 7 bases, with 11 bases remaining between them. The DNA of the CDR3 is TGTGCCAGCAGTTTAAAAGCAAGGGGTGAAAAACTGTTTTTT. Translated, it gives CASSLKARGEKLFF.

Comment on this clonotype: A much bigger clone sits one base away, suggesting this may be a read error. This chain links TRBV19 with TRBJ1-1; the match to TRBD1 covers 7 bases. Germline CDR1 is LNHDA and CDR2 is SQIVND (reference sequence). The CDR3 is made up of 15 amino acids. CDR3 sequence reads: CAGSPGTAPNTEAFF. CDR3 sequence (DNA): TGTGCCGGTAGTCCGGGGACAGCCCCGAACACTGAAGCTTTCTTT.

This clonotype occurred many times. J is TRBJ2-1 and V is TRBV12-5, with 13 bases identical to TRBD2. The V gene end was trimmed by 0 bases and the J gene end by 7 bases; junction bases not matched to a gene: 9. Germline V CDR1 and CDR2: LGHNT, FRNRAP. CDR3 length: 18 residues. The chain's CDR3 is CASGLVPSPGLAGNEQFF. CDR3 coding DNA: TGTGCTAGTGGTTTGGTACCGAGCCCGGGACTAGCGGGGAATGAGCAGTTCTTC.

Many counts were recorded for this clonotype. The rearrangement joins TRBV12-5 to TRBJ2-2, with D perhaps TRBD1 or TRBD2 (6 bases each). The germline V gene has CDR1 LGHNT and CDR2 FRNRAP. Trimming took 7 bases from V and 8 from J, leaving 14 bases between them. The CDR3 consists of 13 residues. CDR3 coding DNA: TGTGCTAGTGACCTGGAGGGGGTGGGGGAGCTGTTTTTT. This gives the protein CASDLEGVGELFF.